In this sample, the clone carrying this TCR beta chain turned up once. Its antigen remains unknown. TCRdb keeps only in-frame clones here, not all; method: immunoSEQ multiplex PCR. The repertoire holds approximately 110,000 clones, 87% seen once, with under 3% in the top ten. The data stem from a study of T cell responses to AZD1222 COVID-19 vaccine. Points from the study as a whole: At study baseline, merely several AZD1222 recipients were seropositive. In all cases, repertoires were sampled only after the peak T cell response. Close to half of spike-specific TCRs reportedly recognize unmutated variant regions.

Germline-derived CDR1 and CDR2 are SGHRS and YFSETQ. CDR3 length equals 16 residues. The J segment lost 7 bases and the V segment lost 0 bases, leaving 10 bases of the junction unmatched. The chain recombines TRBV5-1 with TRBJ2-7; TRBD1 agrees at 10 bases. The sequencing here drew on peripheral blood, taken 28 days after the second AZD1222 dose. This receptor was identified in an adult who received the AZD1222 COVID-19 vaccine. Here the CDR3 DNA reads TGCGCCAGCAGCTTGGCCGCCGGGACAGGGGTAGAGGAGCAGTACTTC. Translating it yields CASSLAAGTGVEEQYF.